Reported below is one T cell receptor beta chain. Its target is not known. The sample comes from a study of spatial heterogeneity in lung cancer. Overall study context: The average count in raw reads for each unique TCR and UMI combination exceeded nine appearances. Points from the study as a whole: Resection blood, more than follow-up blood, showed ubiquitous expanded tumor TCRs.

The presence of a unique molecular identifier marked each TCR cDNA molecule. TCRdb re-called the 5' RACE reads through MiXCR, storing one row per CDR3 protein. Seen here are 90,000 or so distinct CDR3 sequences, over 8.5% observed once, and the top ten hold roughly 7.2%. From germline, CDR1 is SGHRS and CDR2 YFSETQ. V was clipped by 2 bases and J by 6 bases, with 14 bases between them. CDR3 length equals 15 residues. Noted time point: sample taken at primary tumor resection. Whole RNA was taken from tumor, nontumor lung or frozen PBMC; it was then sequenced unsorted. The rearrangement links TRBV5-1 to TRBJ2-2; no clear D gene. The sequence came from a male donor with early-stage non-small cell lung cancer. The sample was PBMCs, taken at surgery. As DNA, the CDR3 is TGCGCCAGCAGCTTAGCGAGGAGTTCCTCCGGGGAGCTGTTTTTT. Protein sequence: CASSLARSSSGELFF.